These T cell receptor beta chains were read from a single sample in a study of shared clonotypes between healthy human individuals. Profiled with immunoSEQ multiplex PCR; TCRdb holds only in-frame clones, not every one. In the table there are approximately 1,500,000 clones, approximately 98% of which are singletons. The source material was naive CD4+ T cells sorted from blood. Receptors originate from a man aged 25-45 years in good health. Each CDR3 is given with its conserved first and last residue. Each record gives: J gene, V gene, clone size, D gene, CDR3 protein, CDR3 DNA. D genes are given only for firm matches. A row's size may be missing; if present it is once, few, many or a size class.

>TRBJ2-1|TRBV14|.|.
CASSQVTSYNEQFF
TGTGCCAGCAGCCAAGTCACGTCCTACAATGAGCAGTTCTTC
>TRBJ2-1|TRBV9|.|TRBD2
CASSVIAGVYNEQFF
TGTGCCAGCAGCGTGATAGCGGGAGTCTACAATGAGCAGTTCTTC
>TRBJ2-1|TRBV11-2|.|.
CASSFDSGRYNEQFF
TGTGCCAGCAGCTTCGATAGCGGAAGGTACAATGAGCAGTTCTTC
>TRBJ2-7|TRBV5-4|.|TRBD2
CASSLSIAGGSYEQYF
TGTGCCAGCAGCTTAAGTATAGCGGGAGGATCCTACGAGCAGTACTTC
>TRBJ1-1|TRBV2|.|.
CASSGEMNTEAFF
TGTGCCAGCAGCGGGGAAATGAACACTGAAGCTTTCTTT
>TRBJ2-2|TRBV2|.|TRBD1
CASRGDRGTGELFF
TGTGCCAGCAGGGGGGACAGGGGCACCGGGGAGCTGTTTTTT
>TRBJ1-2|TRBV16|.|.
CASSQSLPANYGYTF
TGTGCCAGCAGCCAATCGCTCCCAGCTAACTATGGCTACACCTTC
>TRBJ2-7|TRBV20-1|.|.
CSAKGTYEQYF
TGCAGTGCAAAGGGGACCTACGAGCAGTACTTC
>TRBJ2-5|TRBV5-1|.|.
CASSTVIGFQETQYF
TGCGCCAGCAGCACGGTTATCGGGTTTCAGGAGACCCAGTACTTC
>TRBJ2-7|TRBV19|.|.
CASSPITGSGEQYF
TGTGCCAGTAGTCCCATCACGGGCTCCGGCGAGCAGTACTTC
>TRBJ2-1|TRBV6-5|.|.
CASSPTTGSYNEQFF
TGTGCCAGCAGTCCCACCACTGGGTCCTACAATGAGCAGTTCTTC
>TRBJ2-1|TRBV19|.|TRBD2
CASSAYISGTHNEQFF
TGTGCCAGTAGTGCATACATTAGCGGGACCCACAATGAGCAGTTCTTC
>TRBJ2-1|TRBV11-2|once|.
CASSLDYGVNEQFF
TGTGCCAGCAGCTTAGATTATGGCGTTAATGAGCAGTTCTTC
>TRBJ2-5|TRBV11-2|once|TRBD2
CASSRTSGRVGGPETQYF
TGTGCCAGCAGCCGCACTAGCGGGAGGGTTGGGGGGCCAGAGACCCAGTACTTC
>TRBJ2-1|TRBV5-1|.|.
CASSLAAGDSYNEQFF
TGCGCCAGCAGCTTGGCCGCAGGGGACTCCTACAATGAGCAGTTCTTC
>TRBJ2-6|TRBV5-4|.|.
CASSPNGWSSGANVLTF
TGTGCCAGCAGCCCAAATGGGTGGAGCTCTGGGGCCAACGTCCTGACTTTC
>TRBJ2-7|TRBV2|.|.
CASNEDEQYF
TGTGCCAGCAACGAGGACGAGCAGTACTTC
>TRBJ2-4|TRBV27|.|TRBD1
CASSPGGYKNIQYF
TGTGCCAGCAGCCCAGGGGGATACAAAAACATTCAGTACTTC
>TRBJ2-3|TRBV5-5|.|.
CASSHWGPTDTQYF
TGTGCCAGCAGTCACTGGGGGCCCACAGATACGCAGTATTTT
>TRBJ2-2|TRBV27|.|TRBD1
CASSVLVGTGVEELFF
TGTGCCAGCAGTGTCCTCGTGGGGACAGGGGTTGAGGAGCTGTTTTTT
>TRBJ2-7|TRBV29-1|.|.
CSVKPGFGVYEQYF
TGCAGCGTGAAACCGGGATTCGGAGTCTACGAGCAGTACTTC
>TRBJ1-2|TRBV6-4|.|TRBD1
CASSSGTGLNYGYTF
TGTGCCAGCAGCTCCGGGACAGGCCTTAACTATGGCTACACCTTC
>TRBJ2-2|TRBV5-1|.|TRBD1
CASSQGQGSGELFF
TGCGCCAGCAGCCAAGGACAGGGGTCCGGGGAGCTGTTTTTT
>TRBJ1-1|TRBV15|.|.
CATSRPREVTEAFF
TGTGCCACCAGCCGTCCCAGGGAGGTCACTGAAGCTTTCTTT
>TRBJ2-7|TRBV11-3|.|.
CASSPSDREQYF
TGTGCCAGCAGCCCCTCCGACAGGGAGCAGTACTTC
>TRBJ1-3|TRBV5-4|.|TRBD1
CASSSEQGFGNTIYF
TGTGCCAGCAGCTCGGAACAGGGGTTTGGAAACACCATATATTTT
>TRBJ2-7|TRBV5-4|.|TRBD2
CASTLDSGTYHEQYF
TGTGCCAGCACCTTGGATAGCGGGACCTACCACGAGCAGTACTTC
>TRBJ2-3|TRBV5-1|.|TRBD2
CASSLGAGVTTDTQYF
TGCGCCAGCAGCTTGGGGGCGGGAGTCACGACAGATACGCAGTATTTT
>TRBJ2-3|TRBV6-6|.|.
CASIGGGSTDTQYF
TGTGCCAGCATTGGCGGAGGGAGCACAGATACGCAGTATTTT
>TRBJ2-1|TRBV25-1|once|TRBD2
CASALAAPSYNEQFF
TGTGCCAGCGCCCTAGCGGCACCCTCCTACAATGAGCAGTTCTTC
>TRBJ2-5|TRBV6-1|.|.
CASNIRGPQETQYF
TGTGCCAGCAACATCAGGGGTCCCCAAGAGACCCAGTACTTC
>TRBJ2-2|TRBV7-6|.|TRBD2
CASSLAAGAGELFF
TGTGCCAGCAGCTTAGCCGCGGGAGCCGGGGAGCTGTTTTTT
>TRBJ1-2|TRBV25-1|.|.
CASSGQFLGYTF
TGTGCCAGCAGTGGACAGTTTTTGGGCTACACCTTC
>TRBJ2-1|TRBV18|.|.
CASSPRDRNNEQFF
TGTGCCAGCTCACCTCGGGACCGAAACAATGAGCAGTTCTTC
>TRBJ2-3|TRBV29-1|.|TRBD2
CSPRLAGGPTDTQYF
TGCAGCCCAAGACTAGCGGGAGGGCCTACAGATACGCAGTATTTT
>TRBJ1-2|TRBV27|.|TRBD1
CASSALQGANGYTF
TGTGCCAGCAGCGCCCTACAGGGGGCTAATGGCTACACCTTC
>TRBJ2-3|TRBV7-6|.|.
CASSLAWDSTDTQYF
TGTGCCAGCAGCTTAGCGTGGGACTCCACAGATACGCAGTATTTT
>TRBJ1-1|TRBV9|.|.
CASSVGGGVAEAFF
TGTGCCAGCAGCGTAGGAGGTGGAGTAGCGGAAGCTTTCTTT
>TRBJ2-7|TRBV30|.|.
CAWSPLNPYIPYEQYF
TGTGCCTGGAGTCCACTTAATCCCTATATCCCCTACGAGCAGTACTTC
>TRBJ2-1|TRBV7-9|.|TRBD1
CASRSDRGPYNEQFF
TGTGCCAGCAGGTCGGACAGGGGCCCCTACAATGAGCAGTTCTTC
>TRBJ1-3|TRBV18|.|.
CASSPPGRIYGNTIYF
TGTGCCAGCTCACCACCGGGACGCATTTATGGGAACACCATATATTTT
>TRBJ2-7|TRBV6-1|.|TRBD1
CASSWTGEYEQYF
TGTGCCAGCAGTTGGACAGGGGAATACGAGCAGTACTTC
>TRBJ1-2|TRBV7-6|.|.
CASSLAWTPSYGYTF
TGTGCCAGCAGCTTAGCTTGGACGCCTTCCTATGGCTACACCTTC
>TRBJ1-2|TRBV11-2|.|TRBD1
CASSADRGQFGYGYTF
TGTGCCAGCAGTGCAGACAGGGGGCAGTTTGGCTATGGCTACACCTTC
>TRBJ2-4|TRBV28|once|TRBD1
CASTGTGAMTMAKNIQYF
TGTGCCAGCACCGGGACAGGGGCTATGACAATGGCCAAAAACATTCAGTACTTC
>TRBJ2-7|TRBV7-2|.|.
CASSSDWTSYEQYF
TGTGCCAGCAGCTCCGACTGGACCTCCTACGAGCAGTACTTC
>TRBJ2-3|TRBV14|.|.
CASSHADTQYF
TGTGCCAGCAGCCATGCGGATACGCAGTATTTT
>TRBJ1-1|TRBV13|.|TRBD1
CASRDRVLTEAFF
TGTGCCAGCAGGGACAGGGTCCTGACTGAAGCTTTCTTT